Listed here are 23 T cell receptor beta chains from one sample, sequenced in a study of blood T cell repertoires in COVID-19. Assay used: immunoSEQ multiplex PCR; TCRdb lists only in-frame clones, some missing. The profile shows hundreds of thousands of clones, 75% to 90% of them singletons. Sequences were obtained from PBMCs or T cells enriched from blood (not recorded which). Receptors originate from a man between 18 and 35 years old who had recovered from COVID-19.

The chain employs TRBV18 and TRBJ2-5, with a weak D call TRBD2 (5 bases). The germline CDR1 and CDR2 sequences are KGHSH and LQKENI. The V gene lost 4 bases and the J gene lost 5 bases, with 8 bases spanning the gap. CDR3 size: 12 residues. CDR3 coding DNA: TGTGCCAGCTCACTATGGGAGGAGACCCAGTACTTC. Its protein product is CASSLWEETQYF.

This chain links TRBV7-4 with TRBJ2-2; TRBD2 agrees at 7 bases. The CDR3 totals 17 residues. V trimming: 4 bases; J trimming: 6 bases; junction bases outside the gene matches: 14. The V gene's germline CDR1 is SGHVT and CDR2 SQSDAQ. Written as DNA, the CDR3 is TGTGCCAGCAGCTCCGCGCGGTGCGGGAGAAAAGCCGGGGAGCTGTTTTTT. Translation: CASSSARCGRKAGELFF.

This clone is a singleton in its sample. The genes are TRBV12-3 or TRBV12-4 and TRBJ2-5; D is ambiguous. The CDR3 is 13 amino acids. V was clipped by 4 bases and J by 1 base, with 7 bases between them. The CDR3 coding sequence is TGTGCCAGCAGTTATTTATCCCAAGAGACCCAGTACTTC. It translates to CASSYLSQETQYF.

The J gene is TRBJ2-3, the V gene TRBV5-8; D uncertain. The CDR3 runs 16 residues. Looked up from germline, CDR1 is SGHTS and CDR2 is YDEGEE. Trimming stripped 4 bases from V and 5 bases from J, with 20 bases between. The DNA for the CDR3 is TGTGCCAGCAGCCTAACGGTGGCGGTTTCGGGAGATACGCAGTATTTT. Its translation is CASSLTVAVSGDTQYF.

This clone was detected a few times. The CDR3 loop reads CAWSVVGAKTTPLHF. Here the CDR3 DNA reads TGTGCCTGGAGTGTGGTTGGGGCCAAAACCACACCCCTCCACTTT. The chain has TRBV30 and TRBJ1-6, with D maybe TRBD1 (5 bases). The CDR3 spans 15 residues. Between the trimmed V and J ends, which lost 0 bases and 11 bases, there was a span of 17 bases. Per the germline V gene, CDR1 is GTSNPN and CDR2 is SVGIG (reference sequence). The full variable domain, in which reference TRBV30 and TRBJ1-6 provide the parts outside the CDR3, is SQTIHQWPATLVQPVGSPLSLECTVEGTSNPNLYWYRQAAGRGLQLLFYSVGIGQISSEVPQNLSASRPQDRQFILSSKKLLLSDSGFYLCAWSVVGAKTTPLHFGNGTRLTVT.

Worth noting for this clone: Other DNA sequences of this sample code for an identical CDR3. This chain's CDR3 is CASSADRRTDTQYF. The CDR3 DNA sequence: TGCGCCAGCAGCGCGGACAGGAGAACAGATACGCAGTATTTT. The rearrangement uses TRBV5-1 and TRBJ2-3; 7 bases map to TRBD1. The germline V gene encodes CDR1 SGHRS and CDR2 YFSETQ. CDR3 length: 14 residues. With V trimmed by 4 bases and J by 3 bases, 5 bases remained unmatched.

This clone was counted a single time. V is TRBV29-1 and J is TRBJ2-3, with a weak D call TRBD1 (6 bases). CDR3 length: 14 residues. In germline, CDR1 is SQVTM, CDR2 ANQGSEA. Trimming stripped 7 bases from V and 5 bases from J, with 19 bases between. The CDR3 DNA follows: TGCAGCGCACATCAGGGGTCTCCTGGAGATACGCAGTATTTT. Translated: CSAHQGSPGDTQYF.

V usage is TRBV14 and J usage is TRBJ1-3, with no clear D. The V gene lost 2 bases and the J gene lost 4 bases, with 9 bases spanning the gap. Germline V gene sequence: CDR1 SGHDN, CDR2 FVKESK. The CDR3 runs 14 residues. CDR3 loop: CASSQNSGGNTIYF. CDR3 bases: TGTGCCAGCAGCCAAAACAGCGGAGGAAACACCATATATTTT.

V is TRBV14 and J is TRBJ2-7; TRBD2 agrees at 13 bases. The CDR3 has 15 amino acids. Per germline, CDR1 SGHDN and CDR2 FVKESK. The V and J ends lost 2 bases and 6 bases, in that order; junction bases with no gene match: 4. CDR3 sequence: CASSQIRLAGGEQYF. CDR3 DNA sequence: TGTGCCAGCAGCCAAATACGACTAGCGGGAGGCGAGCAGTACTTC.

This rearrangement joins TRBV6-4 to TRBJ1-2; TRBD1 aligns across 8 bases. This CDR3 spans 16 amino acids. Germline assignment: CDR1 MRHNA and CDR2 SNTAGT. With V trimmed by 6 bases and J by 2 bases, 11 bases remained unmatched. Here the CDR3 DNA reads TGTGCCAGCAGCGTTGCAGGGGGCGCTTACAACTATGGCTACACCTTC. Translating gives CASSVAGGAYNYGYTF.

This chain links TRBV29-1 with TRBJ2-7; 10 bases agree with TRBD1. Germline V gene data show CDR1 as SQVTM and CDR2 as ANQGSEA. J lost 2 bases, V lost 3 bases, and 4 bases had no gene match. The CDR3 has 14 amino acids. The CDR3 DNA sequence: TGCAGCGTTGAGACAGGGGGCAGCCCCTACGAGCAGTACTTC. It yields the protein CSVETGGSPYEQYF.

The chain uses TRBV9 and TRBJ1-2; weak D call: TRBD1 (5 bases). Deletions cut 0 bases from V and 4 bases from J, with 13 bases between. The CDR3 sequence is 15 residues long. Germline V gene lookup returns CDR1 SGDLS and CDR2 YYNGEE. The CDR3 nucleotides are TGTGCCAGCAGCGTAGGCTGGGAAAGGGGCTATGGCTACACCTTC. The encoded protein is CASSVGWERGYGYTF.

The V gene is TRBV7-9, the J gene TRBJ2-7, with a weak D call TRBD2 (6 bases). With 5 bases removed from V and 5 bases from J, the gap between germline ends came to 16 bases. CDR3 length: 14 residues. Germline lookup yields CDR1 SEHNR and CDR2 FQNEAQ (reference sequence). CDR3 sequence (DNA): TGTGCCAGCAGCCCCCCCCCGGGCGGGGACGAGCAGTACTTC. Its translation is CASSPPPGGDEQYF. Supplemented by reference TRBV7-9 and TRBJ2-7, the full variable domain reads DTGVSQNPRHKITKRGQNVTFRCDPISEHNRLYWYRQTLGQGPEFLTYFQNEAQLEKSRLLSDRFSAERPKGSFSTLEIQRTEQGDSAMYLCASSPPPGGDEQYFGPGTRLTVT.

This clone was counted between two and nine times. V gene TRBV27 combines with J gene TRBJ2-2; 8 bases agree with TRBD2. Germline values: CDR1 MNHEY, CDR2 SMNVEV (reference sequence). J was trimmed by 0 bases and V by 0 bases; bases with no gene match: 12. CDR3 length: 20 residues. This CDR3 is CASSLSIILAGVTNTGELFF. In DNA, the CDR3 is TGTGCCAGCAGTTTATCGATAATCCTAGCGGGCGTTACGAACACCGGGGAGCTGTTTTTT.

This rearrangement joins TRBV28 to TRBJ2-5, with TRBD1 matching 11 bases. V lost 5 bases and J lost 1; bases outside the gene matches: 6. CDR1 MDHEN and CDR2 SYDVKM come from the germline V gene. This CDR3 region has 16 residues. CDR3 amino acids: CASSQPGQGGQETQYF. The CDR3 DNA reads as TGTGCCAGCAGTCAACCGGGACAGGGGGGCCAAGAGACCCAGTACTTC.

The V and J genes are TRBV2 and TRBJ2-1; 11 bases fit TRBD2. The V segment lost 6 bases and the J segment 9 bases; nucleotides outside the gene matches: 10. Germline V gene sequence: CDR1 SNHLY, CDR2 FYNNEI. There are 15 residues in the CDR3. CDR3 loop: CASRISGGAGTEQFF. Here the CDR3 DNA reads TGTGCCAGCAGGATTAGCGGGGGGGCGGGTACTGAGCAGTTCTTC. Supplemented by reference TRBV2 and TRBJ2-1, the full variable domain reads EPEVTQTPSHQVTQMGQEVILRCVPISNHLYFYWYRQILGQKVEFLVSFYNNEISEKSEIFDDQFSVERPDGSNFTLKIRSTKLEDSAMYFCASRISGGAGTEQFFGPGTRLTVL.

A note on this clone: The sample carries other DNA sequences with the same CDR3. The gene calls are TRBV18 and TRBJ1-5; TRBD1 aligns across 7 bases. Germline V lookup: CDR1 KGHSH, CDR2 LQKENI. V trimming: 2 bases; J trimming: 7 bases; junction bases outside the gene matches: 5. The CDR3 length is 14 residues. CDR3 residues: CASSPGQGGQPQHF. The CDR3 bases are TGTGCCAGCTCACCAGGACAAGGGGGCCAGCCCCAGCATTTT.

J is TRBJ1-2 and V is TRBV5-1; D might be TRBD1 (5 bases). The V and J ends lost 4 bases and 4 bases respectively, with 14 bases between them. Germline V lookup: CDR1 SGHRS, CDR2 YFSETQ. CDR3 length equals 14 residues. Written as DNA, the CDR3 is TGCGCCAGCAGCCCCGGGGGGGGTGGCTATGGCTACACCTTC. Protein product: CASSPGGGGYGYTF.

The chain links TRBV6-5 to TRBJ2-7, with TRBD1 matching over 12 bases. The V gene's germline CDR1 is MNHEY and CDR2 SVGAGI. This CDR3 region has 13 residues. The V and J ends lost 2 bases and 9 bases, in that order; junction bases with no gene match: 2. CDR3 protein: CASSYRDRGLQYF. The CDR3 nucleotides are TGTGCCAGCAGTTACAGGGACAGGGGGCTGCAGTACTTC.

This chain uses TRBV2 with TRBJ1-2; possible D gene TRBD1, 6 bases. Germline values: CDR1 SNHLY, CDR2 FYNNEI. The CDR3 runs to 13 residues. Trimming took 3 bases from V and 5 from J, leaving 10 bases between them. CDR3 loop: CASSDGQNYGYTF. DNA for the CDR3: TGTGCCAGCAGTGATGGACAGAATTATGGCTACACCTTC.

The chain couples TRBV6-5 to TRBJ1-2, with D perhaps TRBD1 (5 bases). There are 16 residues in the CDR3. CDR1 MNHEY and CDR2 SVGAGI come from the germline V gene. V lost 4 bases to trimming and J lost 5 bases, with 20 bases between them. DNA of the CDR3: TGTGCCAGCAGTTTCGAGTACAGCTCAGGGAAGTATGGCTACACCTTC. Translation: CASSFEYSSGKYGYTF.

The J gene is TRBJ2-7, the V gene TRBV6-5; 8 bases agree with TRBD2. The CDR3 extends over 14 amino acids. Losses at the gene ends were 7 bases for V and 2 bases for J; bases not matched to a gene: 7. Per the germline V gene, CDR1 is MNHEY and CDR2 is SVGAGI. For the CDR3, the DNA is TGTGCCAGCACCCCTTCGGGGGGGACCTACGAGCAGTACTTC. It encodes CASTPSGGTYEQYF.

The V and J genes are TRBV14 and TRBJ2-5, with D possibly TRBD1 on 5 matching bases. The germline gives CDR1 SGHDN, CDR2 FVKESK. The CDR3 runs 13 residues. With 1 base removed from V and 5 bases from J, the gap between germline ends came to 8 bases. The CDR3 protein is CASSQGGRETQYF. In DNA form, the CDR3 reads TGTGCCAGCAGCCAAGGGGGCCGGGAGACCCAGTACTTC. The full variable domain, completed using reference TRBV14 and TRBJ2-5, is EAGVTQFPSHSVIEKGQTVTLRCDPISGHDNLYWYRRVMGKEIKFLLHFVKESKQDESGMPNNRFLAERTGGTYSTLKVQPAELEDSGVYFCASSQGGRETQYFGPGTRLLVL.